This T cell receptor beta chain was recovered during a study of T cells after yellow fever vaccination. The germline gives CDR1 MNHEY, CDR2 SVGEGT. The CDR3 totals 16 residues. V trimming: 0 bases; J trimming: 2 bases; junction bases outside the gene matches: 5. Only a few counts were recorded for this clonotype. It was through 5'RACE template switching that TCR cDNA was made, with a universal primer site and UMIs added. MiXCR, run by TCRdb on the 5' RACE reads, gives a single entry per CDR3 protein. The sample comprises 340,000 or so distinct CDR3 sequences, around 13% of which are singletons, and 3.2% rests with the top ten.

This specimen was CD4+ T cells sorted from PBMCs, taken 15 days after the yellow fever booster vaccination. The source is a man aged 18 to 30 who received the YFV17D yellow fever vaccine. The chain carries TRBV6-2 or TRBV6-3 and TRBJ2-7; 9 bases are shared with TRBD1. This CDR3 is CASSYSGTGFPYEQYV. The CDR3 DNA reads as TGTGCCAGCAGTTACTCAGGGACAGGGTTCCCCTACGAGCAGTACGTC.